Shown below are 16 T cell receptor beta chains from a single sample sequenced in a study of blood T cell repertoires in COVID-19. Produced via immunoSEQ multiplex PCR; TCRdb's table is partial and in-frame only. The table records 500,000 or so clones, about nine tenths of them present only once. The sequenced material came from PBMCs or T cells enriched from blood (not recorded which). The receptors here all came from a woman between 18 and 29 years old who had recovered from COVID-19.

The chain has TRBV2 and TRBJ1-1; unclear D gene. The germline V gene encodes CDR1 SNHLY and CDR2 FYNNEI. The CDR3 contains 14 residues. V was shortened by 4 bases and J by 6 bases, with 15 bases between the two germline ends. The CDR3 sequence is CASSAGRERSEAFF. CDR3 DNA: TGTGCCAGCAGTGCTGGACGGGAACGGTCTGAAGCTTTCTTT.

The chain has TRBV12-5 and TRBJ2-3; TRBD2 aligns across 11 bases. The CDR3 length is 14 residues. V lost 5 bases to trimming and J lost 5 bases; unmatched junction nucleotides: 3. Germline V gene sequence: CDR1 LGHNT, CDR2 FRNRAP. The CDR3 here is CASGTGLAVDTQYF. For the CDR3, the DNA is TGTGCTAGTGGTACGGGACTAGCGGTAGATACGCAGTATTTT.

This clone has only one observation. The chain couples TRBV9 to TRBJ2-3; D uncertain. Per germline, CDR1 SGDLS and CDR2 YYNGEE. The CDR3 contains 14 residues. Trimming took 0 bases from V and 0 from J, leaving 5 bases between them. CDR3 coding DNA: TGTGCCAGCAGCGTAGCAGGAAGCACAGATACGCAGTATTTT. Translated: CASSVAGSTDTQYF.

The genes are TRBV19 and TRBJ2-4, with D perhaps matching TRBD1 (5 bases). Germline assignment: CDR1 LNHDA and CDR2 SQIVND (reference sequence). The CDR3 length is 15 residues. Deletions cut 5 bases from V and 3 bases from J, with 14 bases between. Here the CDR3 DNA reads TGTGCCAGTAGTGTAGGGGCCCCAGGCAAAAACATTCAGTACTTC. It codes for CASSVGAPGKNIQYF.

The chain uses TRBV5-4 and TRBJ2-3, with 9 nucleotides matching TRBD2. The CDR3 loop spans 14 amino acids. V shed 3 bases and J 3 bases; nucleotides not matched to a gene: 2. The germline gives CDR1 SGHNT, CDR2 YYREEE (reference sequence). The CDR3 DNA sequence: TGTGCCAGCAGCTCTAGCGGGGTAACAGATACGCAGTATTTT. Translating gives CASSSSGVTDTQYF. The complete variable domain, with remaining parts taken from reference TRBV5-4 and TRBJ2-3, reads ETGVTQSPTHLIKTRGQQVTLRCSSQSGHNTVSWYQQALGQGPQFIFQYYREEENGRGNFPPRFSGLQFPNYSSELNVNALELDDSALYLCASSSSGVTDTQYFGPGTRLTVL.

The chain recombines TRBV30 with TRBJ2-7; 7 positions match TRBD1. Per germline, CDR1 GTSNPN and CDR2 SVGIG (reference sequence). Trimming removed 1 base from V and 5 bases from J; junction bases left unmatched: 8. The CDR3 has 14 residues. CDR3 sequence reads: CAWSASTGNHEQYF. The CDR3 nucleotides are TGTGCCTGGAGTGCCTCGACAGGGAACCACGAGCAGTACTTC.

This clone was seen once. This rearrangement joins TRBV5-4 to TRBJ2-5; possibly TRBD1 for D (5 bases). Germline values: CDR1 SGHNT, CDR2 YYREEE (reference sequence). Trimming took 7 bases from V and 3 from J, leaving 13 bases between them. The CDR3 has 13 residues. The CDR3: CASSTRAEETQYF. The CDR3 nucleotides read TGTGCCAGCTCCACCAGGGCGGAAGAGACCCAGTACTTC.

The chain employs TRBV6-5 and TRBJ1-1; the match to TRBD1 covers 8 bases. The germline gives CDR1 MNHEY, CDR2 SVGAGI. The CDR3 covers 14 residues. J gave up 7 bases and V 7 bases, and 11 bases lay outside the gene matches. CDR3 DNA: TGTGCCAGCACCCAGGACAGGGTCGGGGGTGAAGCTTTCTTT. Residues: CASTQDRVGGEAFF.

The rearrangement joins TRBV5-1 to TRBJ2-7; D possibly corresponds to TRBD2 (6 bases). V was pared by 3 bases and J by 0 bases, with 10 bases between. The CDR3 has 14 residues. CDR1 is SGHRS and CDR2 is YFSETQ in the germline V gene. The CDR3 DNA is TGCGCCAGCAGCTGGGGAGGCGGCTCCTACGAGCAGTACTTC. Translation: CASSWGGGSYEQYF.

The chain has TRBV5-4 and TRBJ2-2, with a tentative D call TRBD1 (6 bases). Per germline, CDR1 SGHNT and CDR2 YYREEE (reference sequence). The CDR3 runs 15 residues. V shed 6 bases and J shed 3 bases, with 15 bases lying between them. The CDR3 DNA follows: TGTGCCAGCACCACTTTAGGGGGAGACACCGGGGAGCTGTTTTTT. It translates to CASTTLGGDTGELFF.

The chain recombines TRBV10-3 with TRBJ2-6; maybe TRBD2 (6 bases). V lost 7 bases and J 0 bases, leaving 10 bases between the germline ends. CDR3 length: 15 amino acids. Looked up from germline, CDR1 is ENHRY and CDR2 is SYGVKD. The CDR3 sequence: CAITSGDSGANVLTF. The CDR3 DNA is TGTGCCATCACTTCGGGGGACTCTGGGGCCAACGTCCTGACTTTC.

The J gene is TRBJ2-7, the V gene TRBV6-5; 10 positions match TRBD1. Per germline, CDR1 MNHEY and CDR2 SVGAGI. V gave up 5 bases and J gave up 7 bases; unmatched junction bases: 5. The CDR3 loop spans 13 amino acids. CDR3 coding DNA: TGTGCCAGCAGTCTGACAGGGGGCAGGGAGCAGTACTTC. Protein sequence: CASSLTGGREQYF.

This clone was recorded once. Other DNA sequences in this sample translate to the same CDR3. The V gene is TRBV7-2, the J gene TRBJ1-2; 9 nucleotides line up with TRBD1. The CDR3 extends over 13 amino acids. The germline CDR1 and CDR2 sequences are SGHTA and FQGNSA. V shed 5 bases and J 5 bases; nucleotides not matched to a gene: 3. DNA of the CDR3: TGTGCCAGCAGCCTAGGACAGGGGTATGGCTACACCTTC. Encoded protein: CASSLGQGYGYTF.

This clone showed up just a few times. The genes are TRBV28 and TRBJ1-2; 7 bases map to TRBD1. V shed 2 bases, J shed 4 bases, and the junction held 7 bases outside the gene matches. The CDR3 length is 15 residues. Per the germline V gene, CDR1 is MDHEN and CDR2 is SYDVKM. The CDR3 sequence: CASSLLGGPSYGYTF. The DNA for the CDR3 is TGTGCCAGCAGTTTACTAGGGGGCCCTAGCTATGGCTACACCTTC.

The CDR3 here is CASSLTPPGESGNTIYF. The CDR3 DNA sequence: TGCGCCAGCAGCCTAACCCCACCGGGGGAAAGTGGAAACACCATATATTTT. V gene TRBV4-1 combines with J gene TRBJ1-3; TRBD1 is a possible D gene (5 bases). V gave up 4 bases and J gave up 3 bases, with 19 bases separating them. The CDR3 extends over 17 amino acids. Germline assignment: CDR1 MGHRA and CDR2 YSYEKL.

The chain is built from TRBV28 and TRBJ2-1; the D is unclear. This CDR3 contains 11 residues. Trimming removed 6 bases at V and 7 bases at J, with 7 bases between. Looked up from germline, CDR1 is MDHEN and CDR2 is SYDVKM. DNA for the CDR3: TGTGCCAGCAGCCCTCTGAATGAGCAGTTCTTC. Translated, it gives CASSPLNEQFF.